This T cell receptor beta chain was recorded in a study of blood T cell repertoires in COVID-19. CDR1 is SNHLY and CDR2 is FYNNEI in the germline V gene. V lost 3 bases to trimming and J lost 4 bases; unmatched junction nucleotides: 3. CDR3 length: 15 amino acids. The repertoire was sequenced with immunoSEQ multiplex PCR; TCRdb's copy has only in-frame clones and lacks some. The table has around 170,000 clones, 65% to 85% seen once. The sample was peripheral blood. The V call is TRBV2, the J call TRBJ2-3, with 11 positions matching TRBD2. The TCR was taken from a woman aged 80 or older with acute or convalescent COVID-19. The CDR3 is CASSDVAGGSDTQYF. Written as DNA, the CDR3 is TGTGCCAGCAGTGACGTAGCGGGAGGGTCAGATACGCAGTATTTT.